These 5 T cell receptor beta chains came from one sample sequenced in a study of blood T cell repertoires in COVID-19. Assay used: immunoSEQ multiplex PCR; TCRdb lists only in-frame clones, some missing. The sample has some 200,000 clones, 80% to 90% seen once. Sequencing was performed on peripheral blood. These receptors all come from a young man with active or convalescent COVID-19.

This rearrangement joins TRBV6-5 to TRBJ2-5, with D perhaps matching TRBD1 (6 bases). Germline lookup yields CDR1 MNHEY and CDR2 SVGAGI. The CDR3 loop spans 15 amino acids. The ends were cut back, 3 bases at V and 2 bases at J, with 13 bases in the middle. Here the CDR3 reads CASSYSRQVQETQYF. CDR3 coding DNA: TGTGCCAGCAGTTATTCCCGACAGGTACAAGAGACCCAGTACTTC.

This clone was recorded once. The V and J genes are TRBV24-1 and TRBJ2-1, with TRBD1 matching 10 bases. The CDR3 extends over 14 amino acids. Germline V lookup: CDR1 KGHDR, CDR2 SFDVKD. Trimming removed 4 bases from V and 8 bases from J; junction bases left unmatched: 4. CDR3 in DNA: TGTGCCACCAGTGAGGGACAGGGGAGGCATGAGCAGTTCTTC. It yields the protein CATSEGQGRHEQFF.

The chain combines TRBV9 with TRBJ2-7; TRBD2 might be the D (6 bases). The V gene lost 0 bases and the J gene lost 2 bases, with 12 bases spanning the gap. CDR3 size: 15 residues. Germline V gene sequence: CDR1 SGDLS, CDR2 YYNGEE. CDR3 protein: CASSVDSSGAYEQYF. The DNA for the CDR3 is TGTGCCAGCAGCGTAGATAGTAGCGGCGCCTACGAGCAGTACTTC.

The chain has TRBV5-1 and TRBJ1-4; TRBD1 matches 8 bases. The trim removed 0 bases at V and 5 bases at J, leaving 3 bases unmatched. Germline assignment: CDR1 SGHRS and CDR2 YFSETQ. The CDR3 contains 15 residues. For the CDR3, the DNA is TGCGCCAGCAGCTTGGAAACAGGGGGAAATGAAAAACTGTTTTTT. Translated: CASSLETGGNEKLFF.

This clone has a single count. The chain carries TRBV4-1 and TRBJ2-5; 7 bases align to TRBD1. CDR3 length: 15 amino acids. The germline CDR1 and CDR2 sequences are MGHRA and YSYEKL. After removal of 0 bases from V and 0 bases from J, the junction contained 1 base not matched to a gene. CDR3 DNA sequence: TGCGCCAGCAGCCAAGAGGGACAGAACCAAGAGACCCAGTACTTC. It translates to CASSQEGQNQETQYF.